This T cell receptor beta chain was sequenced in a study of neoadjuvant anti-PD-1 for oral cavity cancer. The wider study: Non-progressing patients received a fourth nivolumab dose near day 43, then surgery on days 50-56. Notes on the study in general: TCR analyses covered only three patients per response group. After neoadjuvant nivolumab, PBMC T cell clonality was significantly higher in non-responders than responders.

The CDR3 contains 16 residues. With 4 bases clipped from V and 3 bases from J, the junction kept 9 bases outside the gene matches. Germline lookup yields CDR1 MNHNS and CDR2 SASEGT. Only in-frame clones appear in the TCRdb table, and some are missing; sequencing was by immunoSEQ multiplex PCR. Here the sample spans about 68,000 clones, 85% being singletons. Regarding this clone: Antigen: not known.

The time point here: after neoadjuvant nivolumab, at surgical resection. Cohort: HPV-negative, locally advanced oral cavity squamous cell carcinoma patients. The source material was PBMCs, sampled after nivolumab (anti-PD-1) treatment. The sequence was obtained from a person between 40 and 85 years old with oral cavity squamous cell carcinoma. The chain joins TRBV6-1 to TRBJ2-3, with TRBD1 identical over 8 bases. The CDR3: CASSGLLTGATDTQYF. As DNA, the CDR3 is TGTGCCAGCAGTGGCCTATTGACAGGGGCGACAGATACGCAGTATTTT.